The clone carrying this T cell receptor beta chain was counted ten times or more. TCRdb ran MiXCR on the 5' RACE reads and lists one entry per CDR3 protein. The sample contains tens of thousands of distinct CDR3 sequences, 12% of which appear only once. This CDR3 comprises 13 residues. The germline CDR1 and CDR2 sequences are SGHAT and FQDESV (reference sequence). V was shortened by 0 bases and J by 4 bases, with 7 bases between the two germline ends. The sample belongs to a study of early T cells in non-severe SARS-CoV-2 infection. The sequence was collected from an adult who was a healthcare worker with PCR-confirmed SARS-CoV-2 infection or an uninfected control (not recorded which). The sample taken for sequencing was whole blood. The chain links TRBV11-1 to TRBJ2-7; tentatively, D is TRBD2 (5 bases). The CDR3 bases are TGTGCCAGCAGCTTAGCGAAGCGGTACGAGCAGTACTTC. It encodes CASSLAKRYEQYF.